The 15 T cell receptor beta chains listed next were all sequenced from one sample in a study of T cell clonotyping in hematopoietic cell transplantation. This sample's time point: recipient sample about 28 days before transplant, after cytoreduction. Libraries were prepared by immunoSEQ multiplex PCR; TCRdb keeps only in-frame clonotypes and omits some of them. Among around 37,000 clones listed, about 85% were seen once. Sequencing was performed on peripheral blood mononuclear cells, taken before stem cell transplant. The receptors shown here come from a man aged 55 to 70 with acute myeloid leukemia. Some clones in this sample may be carry-over from other donors' samples.

The rearrangement uses TRBV4-2 and TRBJ2-7, with 14 bases fitting TRBD2. CDR3 length equals 16 residues. Trimming removed 1 base from V and 3 bases from J; junction bases left unmatched: 2. Germline CDR1 reads LGHNA; CDR2 reads YNFKEQ. The CDR3 DNA follows: TGTGCCAGCAGCCAAGGGGGACTAGCGGGGGTCTACGAGCAGTACTTC. Translation: CASSQGGLAGVYEQYF.

This chain uses TRBV2 with TRBJ1-2, with D possibly being TRBD1 (6 bases). This CDR3 has 13 amino acids. V lost 8 bases, J lost 8 bases, and 18 bases lay in between. Germline values: CDR1 SNHLY, CDR2 FYNNEI. DNA for the CDR3: TGTGCCAGCTCCCTTGAGTCACAGGGAGGCTACACCTTC. It yields the protein CASSLESQGGYTF.

This chain connects TRBV27 to TRBJ1-2, with 8 bases identical to TRBD1. CDR1 and CDR2 (germline): MNHEY, SMNVEV (reference sequence). After removal of 4 bases from V and 8 bases from J, the junction contained 6 bases not matched to a gene. This CDR3 comprises 13 residues. The CDR3 DNA is TGTGCCAGCAGTTCTCAGGGGGCGCGAGGCTACACCTTC. It specifies CASSSQGARGYTF.

The chain is built from TRBV2 and TRBJ1-1; 8 nucleotides align to TRBD1. Germline loops: CDR1 SNHLY, CDR2 FYNNEI. This CDR3 is built from 16 residues. Losses at the gene ends were 5 bases for V and 4 bases for J; bases not matched to a gene: 12. CDR3 nucleotides: TGTGCCAGCAGTATCAGACAGGGGTTGGTCGGCACTGAAGCTTTCTTT. The encoded protein is CASSIRQGLVGTEAFF.

The chain employs TRBV2 and TRBJ2-2, with 12 bases lining up with TRBD1. The V gene's germline CDR1 is SNHLY and CDR2 FYNNEI. There are 14 residues in the CDR3. J lost 6 bases, V lost 6 bases, and 2 bases had no gene match. Here the CDR3 reads CASRRDRGPGELFF. CDR3 in DNA: TGTGCCAGCAGACGGGACAGGGGGCCCGGGGAGCTGTTTTTT.

V and J are TRBV5-6 and TRBJ1-2; unclear D gene. The CDR3 covers 13 residues. Germline values: CDR1 SGHDT, CDR2 YYEEEE. Trimming left V 0 bases short and J 4 bases short, with 7 bases between. The CDR3 is CASSLADGYGYTF. In DNA, the CDR3 is TGTGCCAGCAGCTTGGCCGATGGCTATGGCTACACCTTC. Based on the CDR3 plus reference TRBV5-6 and TRBJ1-2, the full variable domain is DAGVTQSPTHLIKTRGQQVTLRCSPKSGHDTVSWYQQALGQGPQFIFQYYEEEERQRGNFPDRFSGHQFPNYSSELNVNALLLGDSALYLCASSLADGYGYTFGSGTRLTVV.

The V and J genes are TRBV7-9 and TRBJ2-1; TRBD1 aligns across 7 bases. The CDR3 contains 16 residues. The V gene's germline CDR1 is SEHNR and CDR2 FQNEAQ (reference sequence). Unmatched junction bases numbered 7, after V lost 0 bases and J lost 5 bases. CDR3: CASSLARGGTDNEQFF. The CDR3 bases are TGTGCCAGCAGCTTAGCACGAGGGGGCACAGACAATGAGCAGTTCTTC.

This clone was detected once. The genes are TRBV2 and TRBJ2-7; TRBD1 matches at 9 bases. CDR3 length: 15 amino acids. J was trimmed by 6 bases and V by 8 bases; bases with no gene match: 14. CDR1 is SNHLY, CDR2 FYNNEI, per germline. The CDR3 spells CASLRDRVELGEQYF. The CDR3 DNA is TGTGCCAGCCTCCGGGACAGGGTGGAGCTGGGCGAGCAGTACTTC.

The genes are TRBV27 and TRBJ2-4; D gene unclear. The CDR3 has 13 amino acids. Germline V lookup: CDR1 MNHEY, CDR2 SMNVEV (reference sequence). Trimming took 11 bases from V and 2 from J, leaving 13 bases between them. The CDR3: CAVGGKTKNIQYF. The CDR3 DNA sequence: TGTGCCGTAGGCGGTAAAACCAAAAACATTCAGTACTTC.

The gene calls are TRBV9 and TRBJ2-7; TRBD2 matches 12 bases. Germline V gene data show CDR1 as SGDLS and CDR2 as YYNGEE. V gave up 0 bases and J gave up 2 bases; unmatched junction bases: 12. The CDR3 is 19 amino acids. The CDR3 sequence: CASSVAPTTSGGYTYEQYF. The CDR3 region has the DNA TGTGCCAGCAGCGTAGCCCCGACGACTAGCGGGGGTTACACCTACGAGCAGTACTTC.

The V gene is TRBV9, the J gene TRBJ2-3; 8 bases agree with TRBD2. Germline trimming cut 4 bases from V and 6 bases from J; bases unmatched to any gene: 7. The CDR3 runs to 14 residues. CDR1 SGDLS and CDR2 YYNGEE come from the germline V gene. CDR3 sequence reads: CASSSTGGLDTQYF. CDR3 coding DNA: TGTGCCAGCAGCTCAACGGGGGGGCTGGATACGCAGTATTTT.

V usage is TRBV7-2 and J usage is TRBJ1-2; TRBD1 matches at 8 bases. J was trimmed by 8 bases and V by 6 bases; bases with no gene match: 5. CDR3 length: 12 amino acids. The germline V gene has CDR1 SGHTA and CDR2 FQGNSA. CDR3 region: CASSKDREGYTF. CDR3 sequence (DNA): TGTGCCAGCAGTAAGGACAGGGAAGGCTACACCTTC.

This clone appeared a few times. The J gene is TRBJ2-7, the V gene TRBV6-5; TRBD1 matches at 7 bases. This CDR3 spans 13 amino acids. V was clipped by 2 bases and J by 4 bases; unmatched bases: 2. The germline CDR1 and CDR2 sequences are MNHEY and SVGAGI. CDR3 nucleotide sequence: TGTGCCAGCAGTTACATCAGGGGGTACGAGCAGTACTTC. Translation: CASSYIRGYEQYF.

The CDR3 bases are TGTGCCAGTAGTCCTGGGGGGGGGCTAACAGATACGCAGTATTTT. Amino acids: CASSPGGGLTDTQYF. This sequence joins TRBV19 and TRBJ2-3; TRBD2 might be the D (7 bases). Between the trimmed V and J ends, which lost 5 bases and 3 bases, there was a span of 15 bases. There are 15 residues in the CDR3. Germline V lookup: CDR1 LNHDA, CDR2 SQIVND (reference sequence).

CDR3 amino acids: CASSLAGSPLHF. The CDR3 nucleotides read TGTGCCAGCAGCTTAGCGGGGTCACCCCTCCACTTT. The chain combines TRBV7-8 with TRBJ1-6; no reliable D call. The CDR3 is made up of 12 amino acids. V shed 0 bases and J shed 10 bases, with 4 bases lying between them. CDR1 and CDR2 (germline): SGHVS, FQNEAQ.